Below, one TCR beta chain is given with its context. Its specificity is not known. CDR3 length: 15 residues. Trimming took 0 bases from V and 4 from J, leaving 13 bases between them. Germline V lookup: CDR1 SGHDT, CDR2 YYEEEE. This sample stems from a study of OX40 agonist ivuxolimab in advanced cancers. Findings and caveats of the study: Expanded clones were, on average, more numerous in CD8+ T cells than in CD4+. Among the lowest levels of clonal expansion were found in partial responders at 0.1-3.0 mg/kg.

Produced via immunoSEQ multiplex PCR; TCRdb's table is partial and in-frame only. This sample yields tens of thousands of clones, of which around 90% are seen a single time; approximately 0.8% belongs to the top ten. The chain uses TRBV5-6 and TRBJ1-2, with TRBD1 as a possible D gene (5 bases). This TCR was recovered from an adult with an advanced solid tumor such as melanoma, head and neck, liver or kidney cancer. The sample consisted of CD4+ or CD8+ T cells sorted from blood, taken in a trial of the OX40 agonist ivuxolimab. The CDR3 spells CASSLDRRDGYGYTF. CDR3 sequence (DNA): TGTGCCAGCAGCTTGGATAGACGGGACGGCTATGGCTACACCTTC.